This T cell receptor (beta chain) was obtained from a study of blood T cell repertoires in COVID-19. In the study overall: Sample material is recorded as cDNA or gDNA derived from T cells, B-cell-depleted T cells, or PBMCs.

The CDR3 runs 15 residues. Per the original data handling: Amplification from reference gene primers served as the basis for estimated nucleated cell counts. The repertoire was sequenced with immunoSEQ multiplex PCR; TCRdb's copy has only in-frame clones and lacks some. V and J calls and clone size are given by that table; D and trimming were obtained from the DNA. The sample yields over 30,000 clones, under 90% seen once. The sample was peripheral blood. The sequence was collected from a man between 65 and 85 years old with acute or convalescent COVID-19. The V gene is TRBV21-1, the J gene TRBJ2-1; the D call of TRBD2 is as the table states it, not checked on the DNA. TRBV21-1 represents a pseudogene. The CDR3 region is CASSIRLGGFNEQFF. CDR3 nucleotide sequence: TGTGCCAGCAGCATTCGACTGGGAGGCTTCAATGAGCAGTTCTTC.